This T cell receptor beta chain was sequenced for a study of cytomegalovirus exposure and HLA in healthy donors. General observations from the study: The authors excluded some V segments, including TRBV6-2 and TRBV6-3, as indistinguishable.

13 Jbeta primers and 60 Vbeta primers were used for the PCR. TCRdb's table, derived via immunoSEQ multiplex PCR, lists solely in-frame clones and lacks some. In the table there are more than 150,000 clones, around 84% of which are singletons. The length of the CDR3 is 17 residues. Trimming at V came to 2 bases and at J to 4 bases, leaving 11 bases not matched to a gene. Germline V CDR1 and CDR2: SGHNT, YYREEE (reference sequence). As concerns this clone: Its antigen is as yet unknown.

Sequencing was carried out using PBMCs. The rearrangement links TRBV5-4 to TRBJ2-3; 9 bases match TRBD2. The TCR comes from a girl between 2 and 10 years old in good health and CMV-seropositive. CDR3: CASSFGGRGGGADTQYF. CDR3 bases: TGTGCCAGCAGCTTCGGGGGGCGGGGGGGCGGGGCAGATACGCAGTATTTT.